This T cell receptor beta chain originates from a study of identical twins. TCRdb re-called the 5' RACE reads with MiXCR, one entry per CDR3 protein. The sample holds 570,000 or so distinct CDR3 sequences, roughly 9.5% seen once. The CDR3 sequence is 13 residues long. CDR1 and CDR2 from the germline V gene are ENHRY and SYGVKD. The germline V and J ends were trimmed by 3 bases and 7 bases, with 10 bases remaining between them. General study points: Analyses based on zero insertions could be partly confounded by invariant MAIT and iNKT cells.

This clonotype came up many times. Its antigen is as yet unknown. The same data also went into a second study, on yellow fever vaccine responses in identical twins.

The sample was PBMCs. This chain uses TRBV10-3 with TRBJ2-1; D is possibly TRBD2 (6 bases). This TCR derives from a young woman in good health. In DNA, the CDR3 is TGTGCCATCAGTGAAACGGGACTGAATGAGCAGTTCTTC. Translating it yields CAISETGLNEQFF.